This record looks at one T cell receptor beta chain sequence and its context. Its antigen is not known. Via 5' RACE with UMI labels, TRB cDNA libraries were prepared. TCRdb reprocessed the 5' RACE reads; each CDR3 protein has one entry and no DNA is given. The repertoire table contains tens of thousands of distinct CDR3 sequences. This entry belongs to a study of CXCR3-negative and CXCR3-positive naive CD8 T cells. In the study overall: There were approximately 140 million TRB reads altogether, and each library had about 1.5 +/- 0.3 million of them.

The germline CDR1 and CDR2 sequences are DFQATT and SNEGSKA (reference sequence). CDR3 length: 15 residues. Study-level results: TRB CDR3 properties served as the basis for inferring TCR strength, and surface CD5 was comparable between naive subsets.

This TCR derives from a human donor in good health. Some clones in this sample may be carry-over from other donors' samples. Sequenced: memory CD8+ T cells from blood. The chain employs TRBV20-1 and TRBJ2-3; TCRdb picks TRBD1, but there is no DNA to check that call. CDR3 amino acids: CSAREEGGLRNTQYF.